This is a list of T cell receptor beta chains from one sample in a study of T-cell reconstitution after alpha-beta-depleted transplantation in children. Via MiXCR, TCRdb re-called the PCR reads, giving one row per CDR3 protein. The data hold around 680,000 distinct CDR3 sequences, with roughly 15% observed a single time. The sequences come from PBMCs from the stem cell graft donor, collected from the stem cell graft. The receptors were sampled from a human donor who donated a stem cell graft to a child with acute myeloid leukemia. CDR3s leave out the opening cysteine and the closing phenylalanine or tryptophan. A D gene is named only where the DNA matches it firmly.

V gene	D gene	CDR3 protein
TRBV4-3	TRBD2	ASSQDRTGTSPSSEQY
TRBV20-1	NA	SARVTTEQTDTQY
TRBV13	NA	ASSLGITYEQY
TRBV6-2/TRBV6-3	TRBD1	ASSQQGESYEQY
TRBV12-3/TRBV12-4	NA	ASSRGTGELF
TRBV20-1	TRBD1	SAAGTDLEKLF
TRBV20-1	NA	SAFLTGTNEQF
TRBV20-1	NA	SAPELLQETQY
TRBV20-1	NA	SARASKETQY
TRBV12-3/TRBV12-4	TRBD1	ASSFWTGGPDTQY
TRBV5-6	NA	ASSLPPGKLDQPQH
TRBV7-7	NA	ASSRDFSTDTQY
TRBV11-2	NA	ASSLAAHYEQY
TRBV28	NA	ASSYGLGAQNTEAF
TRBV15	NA	ATSKRDTIY
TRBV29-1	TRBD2	SARTSGGPETQY
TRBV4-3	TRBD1	ASSQEEGTGGIGTGELF
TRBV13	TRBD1	ASSFGTGKTEAF
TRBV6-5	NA	ASSYSEISYNSPLH
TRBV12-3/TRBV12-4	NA	ASSSSLRATYEQY
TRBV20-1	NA	GGLFGSRTSGANVLT
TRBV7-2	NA	ASSVDRLSNQPQH
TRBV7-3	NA	ASSLTGIETQY
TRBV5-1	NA	ASSSELISNTEAF
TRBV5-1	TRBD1	ASSLAWTGISYEQY
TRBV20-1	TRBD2	SARDRLSGGETQY
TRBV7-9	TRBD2	ASSDGLAEYNEQF
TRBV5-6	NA	ASSILDRDEKLF
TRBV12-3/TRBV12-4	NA	ASSAYSNEQF
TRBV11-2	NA	ASSLWYNYGYT
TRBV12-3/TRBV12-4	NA	ASSSPDETQY
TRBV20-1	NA	SARIQGNAEQY
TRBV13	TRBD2	ASSSGDSGGALVTDTQY
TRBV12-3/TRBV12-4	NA	ASSFELFGQPQH
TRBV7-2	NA	ASSIGRSSYEQY
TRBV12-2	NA	ASRAGGTEAF
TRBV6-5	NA	ASSYFAKSTDTQY
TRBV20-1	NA	SARDPRETQY
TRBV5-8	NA	ASSSGRILLSGNTIY
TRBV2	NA	ASSLAQWGLALNSYEQY
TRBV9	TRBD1	ASSVDRGGTDTQY
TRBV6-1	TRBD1	ASSEAVGQGEYT
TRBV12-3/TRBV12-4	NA	ASCLQGNQPQH
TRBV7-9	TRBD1	ASSLTGVVSTGELF
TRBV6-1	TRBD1	ASRGDDRAPKTQY
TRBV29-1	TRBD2	SGEIAGVETQY
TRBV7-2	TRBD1	ASSFTGGKETQY